This T cell receptor (beta chain) is drawn from a study of blood T cell repertoires in COVID-19. The protocol was immunoSEQ multiplex PCR, while the TCRdb copy is restricted to in-frame clones and leaves out a portion. The data hold under 200,000 clones, with around 85% observed a single time. The V and J ends lost 3 bases and 4 bases respectively, with 9 bases between them. CDR3 length equals 12 residues. CDR1 and CDR2 from the germline V gene are GTSNPN and SVGIG (reference sequence). The chain recombines TRBV30 with TRBJ1-1; D unclear. Material for sequencing was PBMCs or T cells enriched from blood (not recorded which). The source is a woman in her thirties or forties with acute COVID-19. The CDR3 region has the DNA TGTGCCTGGAGCAGCGGTAGCACTGAAGCTTTCTTT. Amino acids: CAWSSGSTEAFF.